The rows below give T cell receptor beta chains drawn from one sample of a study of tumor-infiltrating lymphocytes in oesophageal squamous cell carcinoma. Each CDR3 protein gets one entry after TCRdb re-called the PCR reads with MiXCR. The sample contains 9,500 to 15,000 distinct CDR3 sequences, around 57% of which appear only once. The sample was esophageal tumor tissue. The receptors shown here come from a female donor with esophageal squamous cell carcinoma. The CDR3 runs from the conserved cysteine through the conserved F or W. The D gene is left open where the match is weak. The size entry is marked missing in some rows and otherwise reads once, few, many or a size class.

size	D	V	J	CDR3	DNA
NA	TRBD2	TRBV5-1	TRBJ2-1	CASSLDGLAGTEQFF	TGCGCCAGCAGCTTGGACGGACTAGCTGGGACTGAGCAGTTCTTC
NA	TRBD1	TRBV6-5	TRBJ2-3	CASSLQGQGTDTQYF	TGTGCCAGCAGCCTCCAGGGACAGGGGACAGATACGCAGTATTTT
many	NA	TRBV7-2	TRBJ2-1	CASSPPVTRLYNEQFF	TGTGCCAGCAGCCCCCCCGTCACTCGCCTGTACAATGAGCAGTTCTTC
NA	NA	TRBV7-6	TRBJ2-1	CASSFSPDHNEQFF	TGTGCTAGCAGCTTCTCCCCCGACCACAATGAGCAGTTCTTC
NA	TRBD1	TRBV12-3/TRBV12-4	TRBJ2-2	CASSRPGQGTGELFF	TGTGCCAGCAGTCGACCGGGACAGGGGACCGGGGAGCTGTTTTTT
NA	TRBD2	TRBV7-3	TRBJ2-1	CASSLRGLASNEQFF	TGTGCCAGCAGCTTAAGGGGACTAGCCTCCAATGAGCAGTTCTTC
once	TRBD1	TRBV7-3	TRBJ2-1	CASSPYRGDEQFF	TGTGCCAGCAGCCCTTACAGGGGCGATGAGCAGTTCTTC
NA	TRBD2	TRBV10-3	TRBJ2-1	CAIGRTSGVDNEQFF	TGTGCCATCGGGCGGACTAGCGGGGTAGACAATGAGCAGTTCTTC
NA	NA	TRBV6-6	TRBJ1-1	CASSYSGWTEAFF	TGTGCCAGCAGTTACTCGGGGTGGACTGAAGCTTTCTTT
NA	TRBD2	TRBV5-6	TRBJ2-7	CASSLAGGPGEQYF	TGTGCCAGCAGCTTGGCGGGAGGGCCGGGGGAGCAGTACTTC
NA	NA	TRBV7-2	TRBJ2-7	CASSFTQASRDTQYF	TGTGCCAGCAGCTTCACACAGGCTTCAAGGGATACGCAGTACTTC
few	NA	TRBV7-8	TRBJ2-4	CASSLAQLDIQYF	TGTGCCAGCAGCTTAGCACAGTTAGACATTCAGTACTTC
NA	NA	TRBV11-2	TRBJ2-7	CASSATSYEQYF	TGTGCCAGCAGCGCGACCTCCTACGAGCAGTACTTC
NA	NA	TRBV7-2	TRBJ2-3	CASSLVTKTDTQYF	TGTGCCAGCAGCTTAGTAACTAAAACAGATACGCAGTATTTT
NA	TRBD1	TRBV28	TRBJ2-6	CASSSGGSGANVLTF	TGTGCCAGCAGCTCAGGGGGCTCAGGGGCCAACGTCCTGACTTTC
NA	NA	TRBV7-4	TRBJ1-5	CASSLAGADNQPQHF	TGTGCCAGCAGCTTAGCGGGGGCGGATAATCAGCCCCAGCATTTT
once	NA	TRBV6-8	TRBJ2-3	CASSPNEGTDTQYF	TGTGCCAGCTCCCCGAACGAGGGCACAGATACGCAGTATTTT
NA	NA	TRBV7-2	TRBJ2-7	CASSFPLRRSYEQYF	TGTGCCAGCAGCTTCCCCTTGCGCCGGTCCTACGAGCAGTACTTC
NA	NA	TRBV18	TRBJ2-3	CASSSSGFTSTDTQYF	TGTGCCAGCTCATCCTCCGGGTTTACCAGCACAGATACGCAGTATTTT
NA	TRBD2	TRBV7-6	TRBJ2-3	CASSDGLAGGQDTQYF	TGTGCCAGCAGCGATGGACTAGCGGGAGGGCAAGATACGCAGTATTTT
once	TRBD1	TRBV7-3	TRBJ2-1	CASSHTRGSEQFF	TGTGCCAGCAGCCACACCAGGGGGAGTGAGCAGTTCTTC
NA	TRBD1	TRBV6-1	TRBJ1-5	CASSVRQGGQPQHF	TGTGCCAGCAGTGTACGACAGGGGGGACAGCCCCAGCATTTT